The 17 T cell receptor beta chains below were found in one sample sequenced in a study of control samples from healthy donors and cancer patients. Libraries were prepared by immunoSEQ multiplex PCR; TCRdb keeps only in-frame clonotypes and omits some of them. The sample records roughly 160,000 clones, around 94% being singletons. Sequenced input: PBMCs. The receptors stem from a man aged 55-75 years with colorectal cancer.

This clone occurred once. V and J are TRBV19 and TRBJ1-1, with TRBD1 matching over 8 bases. The CDR3 consists of 14 residues. J gave up 4 bases and V 9 bases, and 10 bases lay outside the gene matches. In germline, CDR1 is LNHDA, CDR2 SQIVND (reference sequence). CDR3 in DNA: TGTGCCAGCCGGGAACAGGGGGGGGTCACTGAAGCTTTCTTT. This encodes CASREQGGVTEAFF.

V gene TRBV5-1 combines with J gene TRBJ1-1, with 7 bases aligning to TRBD1. The J segment lost 8 bases and the V segment lost 4 bases, leaving 8 bases of the junction unmatched. The germline CDR1 and CDR2 sequences are SGHRS and YFSETQ. This CDR3 is built from 13 residues. CDR3 residues: CASSQGGFTEAFF. CDR3 nucleotide sequence: TGCGCCAGCAGCCAGGGGGGATTCACCGAAGCTTTCTTT.

The chain is built from TRBV30 and TRBJ2-7, with TRBD2 matching over 8 bases. Unmatched junction bases numbered 13, after V lost 0 bases and J lost 6 bases. The CDR3 runs to 16 residues. Germline values: CDR1 GTSNPN, CDR2 SVGIG (reference sequence). This CDR3 reads CAWSVPSGGPRGEQYF. The CDR3 nucleotides are TGTGCCTGGAGTGTACCAAGCGGGGGCCCTCGAGGCGAGCAGTACTTC.

The rearrangement links TRBV3-1 (or the pseudogene TRBV3-2) to TRBJ2-7, with 7 bases identical to TRBD1. CDR1 is LGHDT, CDR2 YNNKEL, per germline (reference sequence). The V gene end was trimmed by 3 bases and the J gene end by 4 bases; junction bases not matched to a gene: 12. The CDR3 spans 16 residues. CDR3 sequence reads: CASSHKYGTENYEQYF. In DNA, the CDR3 is TGTGCCAGCAGCCACAAATACGGGACAGAGAATTACGAGCAGTACTTC.

The gene calls are TRBV19 and TRBJ2-4; 8 bases are a match to TRBD2. V gave up 7 bases and J gave up 5 bases; unmatched junction bases: 10. The CDR3 consists of 15 residues. Germline-derived CDR1 and CDR2 are LNHDA and SQIVND (reference sequence). The CDR3 protein is CASTNGGAAQNIQYF. The CDR3 coding sequence is TGTGCCAGTACCAACGGGGGGGCCGCCCAAAACATTCAGTACTTC. The full variable domain, with the rest looked up from reference TRBV19 and TRBJ2-4, is DGGITQSPKYLFRKEGQNVTLSCEQNLNHDAMYWYRQDPGQGLRLIYYSQIVNDFQKGDIAEGYSVSREKKESFPLTVTSAQKNPTAFYLCASTNGGAAQNIQYFGAGTRLSVL.

The V gene is TRBV4-3, the J gene TRBJ1-6, with D perhaps TRBD1 (6 bases). The germline V gene has CDR1 LGHNA and CDR2 YSLEER. The CDR3 extends over 18 amino acids. V gave up 1 base and J gave up 5 bases, with 18 bases separating them. CDR3 bases: TGCGCCAGCAGCCAAGCAGGGAAGGGGGAGGCCAATAATTCACCCCTCCACTTT. Protein sequence: CASSQAGKGEANNSPLHF.

The chain links TRBV7-9 to TRBJ1-2; D may be TRBD1 (5 bases). V lost 0 bases, J lost 4 bases, and 12 bases lay in between. This CDR3 comprises 15 residues. The germline gives CDR1 SEHNR, CDR2 FQNEAQ (reference sequence). CDR3 amino acids: CASSLAGTPAYGYTF. CDR3 DNA: TGTGCCAGCAGCTTAGCCGGGACCCCAGCCTATGGCTACACCTTC.

The chain carries TRBV4-1 and TRBJ1-1; D unresolved. Between the trimmed V and J ends, which lost 0 bases and 3 bases, there was a span of 8 bases. The length of the CDR3 is 14 residues. Per the germline V gene, CDR1 is MGHRA and CDR2 is YSYEKL. The CDR3 spells CASSQDRGYTEAFF. The DNA of the CDR3 is TGCGCCAGCAGCCAAGACCGGGGATACACTGAAGCTTTCTTT.

The chain joins TRBV5-1 to TRBJ1-1, with D maybe TRBD1 (6 bases). The CDR3 covers 15 residues. Germline V gene data show CDR1 as SGHRS and CDR2 as YFSETQ. Trimming stripped 3 bases from V and 1 base from J, with 13 bases between. DNA for the CDR3: TGCGCCAGCAGCTGGGGAGGGGGTACGAACACTGAAGCTTTCTTT. It specifies CASSWGGGTNTEAFF.

As regards this clone: The sample carries other DNA sequences with the same CDR3. The chain employs TRBV10-2 and TRBJ2-1; maybe TRBD2 (5 bases). Germline V CDR1 and CDR2: WSHSY, SAAADI. The ends were cut back, 1 base at V and 10 bases at J, with 17 bases in the middle. The CDR3 extends over 15 amino acids. The CDR3 DNA is TGCGCCAGCAGTGAGTTGGCGGGCTCTCGGAGGGAGCAGTTCTTC. Protein product: CASSELAGSRREQFF.

The chain couples TRBV29-1 to TRBJ2-2; TRBD1 might be the D (6 bases). Germline CDR1 SQVTM, CDR2 ANQGSEA. Trimming shortened V by 7 bases and J by 7 bases, and 19 bases separated the two germline ends. The CDR3 is made up of 14 amino acids. The CDR3 DNA sequence: TGCAGCGCCCGGACAGTAGAAGGGGGCGGGGAGCTGTTTTTT. It yields the protein CSARTVEGGGELFF.

The V gene is TRBV2, the J gene TRBJ1-1; a weak D match, TRBD1 (6 bases). This CDR3 has 14 amino acids. CDR1 is SNHLY and CDR2 is FYNNEI in the germline V gene. V lost 7 bases to trimming and J lost 0 bases, with 12 bases between them. CDR3 bases: TGTGCCAGCACTTACAGGGCTATGAACACTGAAGCTTTCTTT. Translated: CASTYRAMNTEAFF.

Only one count was recorded for this clone. V is TRBV6-5 and J is TRBJ1-4; D is unresolved. The CDR3 length is 14 residues. Germline V lookup: CDR1 MNHEY, CDR2 SVGAGI. V lost 6 bases and J 4 bases, leaving 12 bases between the germline ends. The DNA for the CDR3 is TGTGCCAGCAGCCCCGCACAACTTAATGAAAAACTGTTTTTT. Translation gives CASSPAQLNEKLFF.

This sequence joins TRBV5-4 and TRBJ2-3; tentatively, D is TRBD1 (5 bases). CDR3 size: 15 residues. Trimming stripped 0 bases from V and 5 bases from J, with 13 bases between. CDR1 is SGHNT, CDR2 YYREEE, per germline (reference sequence). The CDR3, as DNA: TGTGCCAGCAGCTTGGGGTTCAGGGTCAGAGATACGCAGTATTTT. This translates into CASSLGFRVRDTQYF.

The chain joins TRBV24-1 to TRBJ2-7; D is unresolved. The length of the CDR3 is 13 residues. Germline V gives CDR1 KGHDR, CDR2 SFDVKD. The V end lost 0 bases, the J end lost 7 bases, and 9 bases lay between the germline ends. This CDR3 reads CATSDLPTGEQYF. CDR3 sequence (DNA): TGTGCCACCAGTGATTTGCCCACTGGGGAGCAGTACTTC.

This clone has just one count. The chain couples TRBV7-2 to TRBJ2-3; 9 nucleotides agree with TRBD1. This CDR3 spans 13 amino acids. The germline V gene encodes CDR1 SGHTA and CDR2 FQGNSA. Trimming removed 4 bases from V and 14 bases from J; junction bases left unmatched: 10. The DNA for the CDR3 is TGTGCCAGCAGCTCCCAAGCCGGGACAGGGACGTATTTT. Its protein is CASSSQAGTGTYF.

The chain has TRBV24-1 and TRBJ2-5; tentative D call: TRBD1 (6 bases). Germline CDR1 is KGHDR and CDR2 is SFDVKD. Between the trimmed V and J ends, which lost 3 bases and 4 bases, there was a span of 26 bases. The CDR3 spans 19 residues. CDR3 sequence: CATSDGQLRTPVGGETQYF. The CDR3 bases are TGTGCCACCAGTGATGGACAGCTCAGGACCCCGGTAGGCGGAGAGACCCAGTACTTC.